These 23 T cell receptor beta chains were all obtained from the same sample, sequenced in a study of blood T cell repertoires in COVID-19. The table came from immunoSEQ multiplex PCR; TCRdb's copy has only in-frame clones and leaves some out. The data contain some 230,000 clones, about 85% of them seen just once; the ten biggest clones take up 5% to 6.5%. The source material was peripheral blood. Receptor source: a woman aged 55-69 years who had recovered from COVID-19.

CDR3 residues: CASSTPGQGNEKLFF. In nucleotides, the CDR3 is TGTGCCAGCAGTACACCGGGACAGGGGAATGAAAAACTGTTTTTT. This sequence joins TRBV6-6 and TRBJ1-4, with 10 positions matching TRBD1. Germline V gene lookup returns CDR1 MNHNY and CDR2 SVGAGI (reference sequence). Germline trimming cut 5 bases from V and 5 bases from J; bases unmatched to any gene: 5. This CDR3 has 15 amino acids.

V usage is TRBV15 and J usage is TRBJ2-2; TRBD1 aligns across 9 bases. Trimming at V came to 1 base and at J to 2 bases, leaving 2 bases not matched to a gene. The CDR3 length is 16 residues. The V gene's germline CDR1 is LNHNV and CDR2 YYDKDF (reference sequence). For the CDR3, the DNA is TGTGCCACCAGCAGAGGGACAGGGGTTAACACCGGGGAGCTGTTTTTT. As protein: CATSRGTGVNTGELFF.

This chain connects TRBV12-3 or TRBV12-4 to TRBJ2-2; D remains ambiguous. The CDR3 consists of 13 residues. V lost 7 bases and J lost 1, with 7 bases in between. CDR3 coding DNA: TGTGCCAGCAAAGCCCAGAACACCGGGGAGCTGTTTTTT. Translated: CASKAQNTGELFF.

The CDR3 sequence is CASSYRSGSGVGTEAFF. The DNA for the CDR3 is TGTGCCAGCAGTTATCGCTCGGGCTCGGGAGTAGGCACTGAAGCTTTCTTT. This sequence joins TRBV27 and TRBJ1-1; D unclear. In germline, CDR1 is MNHEY, CDR2 SMNVEV (reference sequence). This CDR3 spans 17 amino acids. Trimming took off 4 bases at V and 4 bases at J, with 22 bases between the two ends.

The chain is built from TRBV6-4 and TRBJ1-2, with a tentative D call TRBD1 (5 bases). V was trimmed by 4 bases and J by 2 bases, leaving 8 bases between them. The CDR3 extends over 13 amino acids. The germline V gene encodes CDR1 MRHNA and CDR2 SNTAGT. CDR3 DNA sequence: TGTGCCAGCAGTGTGGGGCGGAACTATGGCTACACCTTC. Encoded protein: CASSVGRNYGYTF.

This clone has only one observation. This chain connects TRBV11-2 to TRBJ1-1; 7 nucleotides line up with TRBD1. The CDR3 length is 15 residues. The V gene end was trimmed by 7 bases and the J gene end by 1 base; junction bases not matched to a gene: 9. The germline gives CDR1 SGHAT, CDR2 FQNNGV. CDR3 sequence: CASTYTGEANTEAFF. The CDR3 nucleotides read TGTGCCAGCACCTATACAGGGGAGGCGAACACTGAAGCTTTCTTT.

This sequence joins TRBV18 and TRBJ2-3; TRBD2 agrees at 12 bases. In germline, CDR1 is KGHSH, CDR2 LQKENI. This CDR3 comprises 15 residues. V lost 6 bases, J lost 1 base, and 2 bases stayed unmatched. The chain's CDR3 is CASSTSGGRTDTQYF. In DNA form, the CDR3 reads TGTGCCAGCTCCACTAGCGGGGGGCGCACAGATACGCAGTATTTT.

V is TRBV7-3 and J is TRBJ2-3; TRBD1 might be the D (5 bases). Germline loops: CDR1 SGHTA, CDR2 FQGTGA. The V end was cut by 1 base, the J end by 1 base, with 9 bases between. The length of the CDR3 is 15 residues. The CDR3: CASSLIGRGTDTQYF. The CDR3 DNA reads TGTGCCAGCAGCTTAATCGGCAGGGGCACAGATACGCAGTATTTT.

This clone has only a few counts. The rearrangement uses TRBV12-3 or TRBV12-4 and TRBJ2-7, with TRBD1 matching 7 bases. The CDR3 totals 13 residues. V dropped 6 bases and J dropped 5; count of bases not matched to a gene: 7. CDR3 in amino acids: CASSFGQVHEQYF. CDR3 in DNA: TGTGCCAGCAGCTTCGGACAGGTCCACGAGCAGTACTTC.

Concerning this clone itself: Given a much more abundant clone one base away, this may be a read error. CDR3 protein: CASSHQMGTRGGADTGELFF. The CDR3 DNA follows: TGCGCCAGCAGCCATCAAATGGGGACTCGCGGGGGGGCGGACACCGGGGAGCTGTTTTTT. The chain combines TRBV4-1 with TRBJ2-2; 9 nucleotides agree with TRBD2. The germline V gene has CDR1 MGHRA and CDR2 YSYEKL. Losses at the gene ends were 3 bases for V and 3 bases for J; bases not matched to a gene: 17. The CDR3 has 20 residues.

The V and J genes are TRBV9 and TRBJ2-7, with 7 positions matching TRBD2. Germline CDR1 is SGDLS and CDR2 is YYNGEE. CDR3 length: 14 residues. V trimming: 4 bases; J trimming: 6 bases; junction bases outside the gene matches: 10. CDR3 sequence reads: CASSSGLVRGEQYF. CDR3 nucleotide sequence: TGTGCCAGCAGCTCCGGACTAGTGAGGGGCGAGCAGTACTTC. Combining the CDR3 with reference TRBV9 and TRBJ2-7 gives the whole variable domain DSGVTQTPKHLITATGQRVTLRCSPRSGDLSVYWYQQSLDQGLQFLIQYYNGEERAKGNILERFSAQQFPDLHSELNLSSLELGDSALYFCASSSGLVRGEQYFGPGTRLTVT.

The chain links TRBV4-3 to TRBJ1-3, with 8 bases fitting TRBD1. Losses at the gene ends were 0 bases for V and 4 bases for J; bases not matched to a gene: 5. Germline V gives CDR1 LGHNA, CDR2 YSLEER. The CDR3 length is 16 residues. The chain's CDR3 is CASSQDTDRAGNTIYF. The DNA of the CDR3 is TGCGCCAGCAGCCAAGATACGGACAGGGCGGGAAACACCATATATTTT.

The chain joins TRBV7-8 to TRBJ2-5, with TRBD1 matching 8 bases. CDR3 length: 14 residues. The germline gives CDR1 SGHVS, CDR2 FQNEAQ. V was pared by 5 bases and J by 8 bases, with 10 bases of the junction left unmatched. CDR3 coding DNA: TGTGCCAGCAGCAAAGGGACAGGAGGTTTAACCCAGTACTTC. Protein product: CASSKGTGGLTQYF.

The CDR3 protein is CASSLAPLAETQYF. In DNA, the CDR3 is TGCGCCAGCAGCTTGGCTCCTCTGGCAGAGACCCAGTACTTC. The chain employs TRBV5-1 and TRBJ2-5; D is undetermined. Trimming left V 0 bases short and J 4 bases short, with 10 bases between. The CDR3 totals 14 residues. CDR1 and CDR2 from the germline V gene are SGHRS and YFSETQ.

On this clone: Because the CDR3's place on the DNA is in doubt, the DNA is left out and the CDR3 is given as listed by TCRdb. The chain has TRBV21-1 and TRBJ2-3; whether TRBD2, the table's D call, matches the DNA was not checked. TRBV21-1 is a pseudogene segment. The CDR3 totals 20 residues, both ends included. CDR3: CASSKVGNGTSGVSTDTQYF.

This chain links TRBV19 with TRBJ2-5; 10 nucleotides align to TRBD2. V trimming: 3 bases; J trimming: 1 base; junction bases outside the gene matches: 8. The germline V gene has CDR1 LNHDA and CDR2 SQIVND (reference sequence). The CDR3 runs 17 residues. In nucleotides, the CDR3 is TGTGCCAGTAGTATGGGTAGGGCTAGCGGGGGCCAAGAGACCCAGTACTTC. It yields the protein CASSMGRASGGQETQYF.

This chain uses TRBV4-3 with TRBJ1-1; possible D gene TRBD1, 5 bases. V lost 1 base and J 3 bases, leaving 9 bases between the germline ends. Germline lookup yields CDR1 LGHNA and CDR2 YSLEER. The CDR3 consists of 14 residues. The CDR3: CASSQVGHYTEAFF. CDR3 coding DNA: TGCGCCAGCAGCCAAGTCGGACACTACACTGAAGCTTTCTTT.

The chain combines TRBV10-3 with TRBJ1-2; the D gene is possibly TRBD1 (5 bases). V lost 1 base, J lost 7 bases, and 7 bases lay in between. The CDR3 is 12 amino acids. Per germline, CDR1 ENHRY and CDR2 SYGVKD. The CDR3 is CAISEFTGGYTF. CDR3 DNA: TGTGCCATCAGTGAGTTCACAGGTGGCTACACCTTC.

This clone was observed once. The chain employs TRBV2 and TRBJ2-2, with 15 nucleotides matching TRBD2. The V segment lost 6 bases and the J segment 6 bases; nucleotides outside the gene matches: 8. Germline V gives CDR1 SNHLY, CDR2 FYNNEI. The CDR3 is 17 residues long. The CDR3 here is CASRRTSGGVVPGELFF. DNA for the CDR3: TGTGCCAGCAGACGGACTAGCGGGGGGGTAGTACCCGGGGAGCTGTTTTTT.

The V gene is TRBV14, the J gene TRBJ2-7; possibly TRBD1 for D (5 bases). V was trimmed by 4 bases and J by 9 bases, leaving 16 bases between them. This CDR3 region has 13 residues. Germline lookup yields CDR1 SGHDN and CDR2 FVKESK. CDR3: CASSLTPGIGQYF. CDR3 sequence (DNA): TGTGCCAGCAGCCTTACCCCAGGGATCGGGCAGTACTTC.

The V gene is TRBV15, the J gene TRBJ1-3, with 9 bases fitting TRBD1. Germline lookup yields CDR1 LNHNV and CDR2 YYDKDF (reference sequence). Trimming cost V 5 bases and J 7 bases; bases outside gene matches: 9. The CDR3 runs 15 residues. The CDR3, as DNA: TGTGCCACCAGCGGACGGGACAGGGATAAGAACACCATATATTTT. Translation gives CATSGRDRDKNTIYF.

The J gene is TRBJ2-7, the V gene TRBV10-1, with 10 nucleotides matching TRBD2. There are 16 residues in the CDR3. V gave up 0 bases and J gave up 2 bases; unmatched junction bases: 4. Germline CDR1 reads WNHNN; CDR2 reads SYGVQD (reference sequence). The CDR3 coding sequence is TGCGCCAGCAGTGAGTCGCGGCTAGCGGGGGCCTACGAGCAGTACTTC. It encodes CASSESRLAGAYEQYF.

With regard to this clone: The sample carries other DNA sequences with the same CDR3. The rearrangement uses TRBV5-4 and TRBJ2-1; 10 bases map to TRBD2. Losses at the gene ends were 2 bases for V and 5 bases for J; bases not matched to a gene: 4. The CDR3 extends over 15 amino acids. Germline assignment: CDR1 SGHNT and CDR2 YYREEE (reference sequence). In nucleotides, the CDR3 is TGTGCCAGCAGCTTAAGGACTAGCGGAAACAATGAGCAGTTCTTC. It yields the protein CASSLRTSGNNEQFF.